This TCR beta chain was found in a study of OX40 agonist ivuxolimab in advanced cancers. Study-wide background: The group had a mean age of around 60 years, ranged from 23 to 79, and was approximately 81% male.

Only in-frame clones appear in the TCRdb table, and some are missing; sequencing was by immunoSEQ multiplex PCR. The profile covers about 59,000 clones, with around 86% appearing a single time and 0.3% to 0.45% taken by the ten largest. Germline V CDR1 and CDR2: MNHEY, SVGAGI. The CDR3 sequence is 13 residues long. V lost 5 bases and J 6 bases, leaving 14 bases between the germline ends. The receptor comes from an adult with an advanced solid tumor such as melanoma, head and neck, liver or kidney cancer. The sample was CD4+ or CD8+ T cells sorted from blood, taken in a trial of the OX40 agonist ivuxolimab. V gene TRBV6-5 combines with J gene TRBJ2-7; perhaps TRBD1 as D (5 bases). This chain's CDR3 is CASSQGERGEQYF. Here the CDR3 DNA reads TGTGCCAGCAGTCAAGGGGAACGCGGCGAGCAGTACTTC.